The clone carrying this TCR beta chain appeared many times. This sample was included in a study of T cells in Graves' hyperthyroidism and ophthalmopathy. Per the germline V gene, CDR1 is MNHEY and CDR2 is SVGEGT. CDR3 length: 15 amino acids. V lost 6 bases to trimming and J lost 0 bases, with 14 bases between them. TCR beta CDR3 regions were amplified from RNA. TCR CDR3 regions were first amplified by RT-PCR with HTBI primers. One entry per CDR3 protein results from TCRdb running MiXCR on the multiplex PCR reads. The sample includes about half a million distinct CDR3 sequences, more than 15% of them seen just once.

This chain joins TRBV6-2 or TRBV6-3 and TRBJ2-5; D is unclear. The clonotype comes from a woman between 25 and 40 years old with Graves' ophthalmopathy. Sequenced input: blood. For the CDR3, the DNA is TGTGCCAGCAGGAGTTCTCAGAACTACCAAGAGACCCAGTACTTC. As protein: CASRSSQNYQETQYF.